The clone carrying this T cell receptor beta chain was seen more than once but under ten times. The antigen is not known. From germline, CDR1 is SGHRS and CDR2 YFSETQ. The trim removed 2 bases at V and 2 bases at J, leaving 4 bases unmatched. The CDR3 contains 14 residues. This sample was included in a study of T-cell memory formation after mild COVID-19. General observations from the study: Contracting clones from day 15 to 85 showed balanced CD4/CD8; later expanders favored CD4+.

MiXCR was run by TCRdb on the 5' RACE reads, yielding one entry per CDR3 protein. There are 210,000 or so distinct CDR3 sequences in the sample; about 11% occur only once, and roughly 3% lies in the top ten. The genes are TRBV5-1 and TRBJ2-7, with 7 bases fitting TRBD1. The sample consisted of PBMCs or a T cell subset sorted from them (not recorded which). This sequence originates from a man aged 18 to 30 who had mild COVID-19 (a few samples of this study predate the infection). Cell type and time point are not known. In nucleotides, the CDR3 is TGCGCCAGCAGCTTCGGACAGGTGACCTACGAGCAGTACTTC. Translating it yields CASSFGQVTYEQYF. The full variable domain, in which reference TRBV5-1 and TRBJ2-7 provide the parts outside the CDR3, is KAGVTQTPRYLIKTRGQQVTLSCSPISGHRSVSWYQQTPGQGLQFLFEYFSETQRNKGNFPGRFSGRQFSNSRSEMNVSTLELGDSALYLCASSFGQVTYEQYFGPGTRLTVT.